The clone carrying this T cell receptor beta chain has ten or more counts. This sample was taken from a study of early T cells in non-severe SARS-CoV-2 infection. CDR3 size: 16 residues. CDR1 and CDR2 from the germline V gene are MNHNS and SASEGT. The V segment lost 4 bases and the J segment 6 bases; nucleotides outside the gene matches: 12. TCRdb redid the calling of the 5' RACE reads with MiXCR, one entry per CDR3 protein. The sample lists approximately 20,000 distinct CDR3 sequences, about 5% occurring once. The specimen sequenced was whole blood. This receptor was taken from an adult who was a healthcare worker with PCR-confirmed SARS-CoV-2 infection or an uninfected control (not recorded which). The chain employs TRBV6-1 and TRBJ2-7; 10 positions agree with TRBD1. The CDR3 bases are TGTGCCAGCAGTGCCGAACCCGGGACAGGGGTATCCGAGCAGTACTTC. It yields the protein CASSAEPGTGVSEQYF.